This note documents a single T cell receptor beta chain sequence. The data are from a study of technical replicates of blood from a few donors. Repertoires were generated with immunoSEQ multiplex PCR, while TCRdb's copy carries only in-frame clones and drops some. The table records 72,000 or so clones, 90% to 95% of them present only once. The CDR3 has 15 residues. Germline CDR1 and CDR2: SGHNT and YYREEE (reference sequence). V was pared by 4 bases and J by 3 bases, with 17 bases between. Sequencing was done on a sample of T cells isolated from PBMCs. This receptor was taken from a human donor in good health. The chain links TRBV5-4 to TRBJ2-7; the D gene is possibly TRBD1 (6 bases). As DNA, the CDR3 is TGTGCCAGCAGCGGTTCCAGGGGCACGATCTACGAGCAGTACTTC. Encoded protein: CASSGSRGTIYEQYF.